These 20 T cell receptor beta chains were all obtained from the same sample, sequenced in a study of cytomegalovirus exposure and HLA in healthy donors. Amplification used 60 Vbeta primers and 13 Jbeta primers. Assay used: immunoSEQ multiplex PCR; TCRdb lists only in-frame clones, some missing. The sample has approximately 88,000 clones, less than 80% seen once. The material sequenced was PBMCs. The receptors here all came from a male donor in good health and CMV-seronegative.

CDR3 coding DNA: TGTGCCAGCAGTCCCCAAGGAGATCAGCCCCAGCATTTT. Translation gives CASSPQGDQPQHF. The chain combines TRBV6-6 with TRBJ1-5; D is uncertain. The CDR3 loop spans 13 amino acids. Germline CDR1 and CDR2: MNHNY and SVGAGI (reference sequence). The V and J ends lost 5 bases and 5 bases respectively, with 10 bases between them.

V is TRBV29-1 and J is TRBJ2-1; the D gene is possibly TRBD2 (6 bases). Trimming removed 7 bases from V and 6 bases from J, with 10 bases in between. Germline V gene lookup returns CDR1 SQVTM and CDR2 ANQGSEA. The CDR3 covers 11 residues. The CDR3: CSAEEGNEQFF. CDR3 in DNA: TGCAGCGCGGAGGAGGGCAATGAGCAGTTCTTC.

This clone showed up just a few times. The chain recombines TRBV11-3 with TRBJ2-3; 10 bases match TRBD2. CDR1 is SGHNT and CDR2 is YENEEA in the germline V gene. V was clipped by 3 bases and J by 0 bases; unmatched bases: 0. The CDR3 loop spans 15 amino acids. The CDR3 sequence: CASSLTSGSTDTQYF. The CDR3 nucleotides are TGTGCCAGCAGCTTGACTAGCGGGAGCACAGATACGCAGTATTTT.

This chain uses TRBV28 with TRBJ2-5, with TRBD2 as a possible D gene (6 bases). The CDR3 consists of 13 residues. V was cut by 3 bases and J by 4 bases, with 9 bases left in between. The germline gives CDR1 MDHEN, CDR2 SYDVKM. DNA of the CDR3: TGTGCCAGCAGTTTTGCTAGCGTAGAGACCCAGTACTTC. This sequence encodes CASSFASVETQYF. Variable domain in full (rest from reference TRBV28 and TRBJ2-5): DVKVTQSSRYLVKRTGEKVFLECVQDMDHENMFWYRQDPGLGLRLIYFSYDVKMKEKGDIPEGYSVSREKKERFSLILESASTNQTSMYLCASSFASVETQYFGPGTRLLVL.

This chain joins TRBV18 and TRBJ2-7; 9 positions match TRBD1. With 0 bases clipped from V and 2 bases from J, the junction kept 2 bases outside the gene matches. Germline assignment: CDR1 KGHSH and CDR2 LQKENI. This CDR3 contains 15 residues. CDR3 DNA sequence: TGTGCCAGCTCACCACCGGGACAGGGTCCCTACGAGCAGTACTTC. Amino acids: CASSPPGQGPYEQYF.

Of note for this clone: The junction and the germline gene differ at one end; a read error may be behind it. Other DNA sequences from this sample encode an identical CDR3 as well. This chain links TRBV6-1 with TRBJ2-4; no definite D call. Germline loops: CDR1 MNHNS, CDR2 SASEGT. This CDR3 region has 16 residues. The CDR3 spells CASSEGAASQKNIQYF. CDR3 nucleotide sequence: TGTGCCAGCAGTGAAGGGGCAGCTTCCCAAAAAAACATCCAGTACTTC.

The chain is built from TRBV10-1 and TRBJ2-1; 9 positions agree with TRBD1. The CDR3 consists of 15 residues. Germline trimming cut 6 bases from V and 6 bases from J; bases unmatched to any gene: 9. Germline CDR1 WNHNN, CDR2 SYGVQD (reference sequence). The CDR3 loop reads CASSSPGQGFNEQFF. CDR3 bases: TGCGCCAGCAGCTCTCCGGGACAGGGCTTCAATGAGCAGTTCTTC.

The rearrangement uses TRBV5-6 and TRBJ1-6; no definite D call. Trimming stripped 4 bases from V and 7 bases from J, with 9 bases between. This CDR3 comprises 13 residues. From germline, CDR1 is SGHDT and CDR2 YYEEEE. The CDR3 DNA is TGTGCCAGCAGCCGAGGTCGAAATTCACCCCTCCACTTT. Residues: CASSRGRNSPLHF. Full variable domain (remainder filled in from reference TRBV5-6 and TRBJ1-6): DAGVTQSPTHLIKTRGQQVTLRCSPKSGHDTVSWYQQALGQGPQFIFQYYEEEERQRGNFPDRFSGHQFPNYSSELNVNALLLGDSALYLCASSRGRNSPLHFGNGTRLTVT.

This clone was found a few times. V is TRBV9 and J is TRBJ2-1, with TRBD2 as a possible D gene (6 bases). V lost 0 bases and J 10 bases, leaving 11 bases between the germline ends. CDR3 length equals 13 residues. Germline lookup yields CDR1 SGDLS and CDR2 YYNGEE. CDR3: CASSVEDGREQFF. The DNA of the CDR3 is TGTGCCAGCAGCGTAGAAGACGGGAGAGAGCAGTTCTTC.

This rearrangement joins TRBV7-8 to TRBJ1-1; a possible D gene is TRBD1 (6 bases). Trimming removed 6 bases at V and 4 bases at J, with 15 bases between. Germline V gene data show CDR1 as SGHVS and CDR2 as FQNEAQ. This CDR3 spans 14 amino acids. The CDR3 sequence: CASSSVTGSTEAFF. The DNA for the CDR3 is TGTGCCAGCAGTTCAGTCACAGGGAGCACTGAAGCTTTCTTT.

This clone was seen a single time. The chain recombines TRBV7-3 with TRBJ1-6; 8 positions match TRBD1. The V gene end was trimmed by 3 bases and the J gene end by 6 bases; junction bases not matched to a gene: 1. This CDR3 has 14 residues. CDR1 is SGHTA, CDR2 FQGTGA, per germline. CDR3 coding DNA: TGTGCCAGCAGCTTTGGACAGGGTAATTCACCCCTCCACTTT. Its translation: CASSFGQGNSPLHF.

The chain combines TRBV6-5 with TRBJ2-7; 11 bases map to TRBD2. V trimming: 7 bases; J trimming: 1 base; junction bases outside the gene matches: 3. The CDR3 loop spans 14 amino acids. The germline V gene has CDR1 MNHEY and CDR2 SVGAGI. The CDR3 nucleotides are TGTGCCAGCACCCCTAGCGGGGGGTCCTACGAGCAGTACTTC. This sequence encodes CASTPSGGSYEQYF.

This clone was detected a few times. The chain carries TRBV28 and TRBJ1-5; the match to TRBD1 covers 7 bases. Trimming cost V 7 bases and J 5 bases; bases outside gene matches: 17. Germline CDR1 and CDR2: MDHEN and SYDVKM. This CDR3 has 17 residues. In DNA, the CDR3 is TGTGCCAGCACCGAAGGCGACAGGGATGAATTTTATCAGCCCCAGCATTTT. Residues: CASTEGDRDEFYQPQHF.

This clone has only a few counts. Here the CDR3 DNA reads TGTGCCAGCAGTGAACGGGACAACTACCTAGGGGACTACTACGAGCAGTACTTC. It translates to CASSERDNYLGDYYEQYF. The J gene is TRBJ2-7, the V gene TRBV6-1; a possible D gene is TRBD2 (7 bases). Germline V gene lookup returns CDR1 MNHNS and CDR2 SASEGT. With 2 bases removed from V and 3 bases from J, the gap between germline ends came to 23 bases. The CDR3 consists of 18 residues.

V and J are TRBV5-4 and TRBJ2-1; 7 bases line up with TRBD1. The CDR3 covers 13 residues. Per germline, CDR1 SGHNT and CDR2 YYREEE (reference sequence). CDR3 DNA sequence: TGTGCTATGCAAGGGGGCGCAAAAAATGAGCAGTTCTTC. It codes for CAMQGGAKNEQFF.

This clone was seen only once. V usage is TRBV30 and J usage is TRBJ1-1, with D uncertain. V lost 1 base and J lost 4, with 7 bases in between. This CDR3 has 12 residues. Germline V lookup: CDR1 GTSNPN, CDR2 SVGIG (reference sequence). In nucleotides, the CDR3 is TGTGCCTGGAGTGGTCGGGGCACTGAAGCTTTCTTT. Its protein product is CAWSGRGTEAFF.

The chain recombines TRBV6-6 with TRBJ1-2, with D uncertain. Germline V gene sequence: CDR1 MNHNY, CDR2 SVGAGI (reference sequence). V lost 6 bases to trimming and J lost 3 bases, with 8 bases between them. The CDR3 runs to 12 residues. The CDR3 protein is CASSLSDYGYTF. Here the CDR3 DNA reads TGTGCCAGCAGCCTCTCAGACTATGGCTACACCTTC.

The V and J genes are TRBV14 and TRBJ2-1; D is unclear. This CDR3 is built from 12 residues. V dropped 8 bases and J dropped 4 bases, with 9 bases sitting between them. Germline V gene data show CDR1 as SGHDN and CDR2 as FVKESK. CDR3 region: CASSGMYNEQFF. CDR3 DNA: TGTGCCAGCTCCGGTATGTACAATGAGCAGTTCTTC. Based on the CDR3 plus reference TRBV14 and TRBJ2-1, the full variable domain is EAGVTQFPSHSVIEKGQTVTLRCDPISGHDNLYWYRRVMGKEIKFLLHFVKESKQDESGMPNNRFLAERTGGTYSTLKVQPAELEDSGVYFCASSGMYNEQFFGPGTRLTVL.

This CDR3 reads CASSLAGGPKNIQYF. The CDR3 DNA reads TGTGCCAGCAGTTTAGCGGGAGGGCCCAAAAACATTCAGTACTTC. The genes are TRBV28 and TRBJ2-4; 9 bases line up with TRBD2. The V segment lost 2 bases and the J segment 2 bases; nucleotides outside the gene matches: 1. The CDR3 contains 15 residues. Germline V CDR1 and CDR2: MDHEN, SYDVKM.

This chain connects TRBV4-1 to TRBJ2-7; 10 bases match TRBD1. CDR1 and CDR2 (germline): MGHRA, YSYEKL. V shed 1 base, J shed 5 bases, and the junction held 5 bases outside the gene matches. This CDR3 spans 15 amino acids. The CDR3 protein is CASSQVRDRGNEQYF. For the CDR3, the DNA is TGCGCCAGCAGCCAAGTCCGGGACAGGGGTAACGAGCAGTACTTC.